The 20 T cell receptor beta chains below were found in one sample sequenced in a study of CD8 T cells in Susac syndrome. With random hexamers, reverse transcription was performed on about 0.5 to 1 ug of RNA. One entry per CDR3 protein, called by TCRdb with MiXCR from the immunoSEQ multiplex PCR reads. The repertoire holds roughly 200,000 distinct CDR3 sequences, with over 85% as singletons. Source material: CD4+ T cells from PBMCs. These receptors were collected from a human donor in good health.

V and J are TRBV6-2 or TRBV6-3 and TRBJ2-7; 9 nucleotides line up with TRBD1. There are 16 residues in the CDR3. Trimming removed 7 bases from V and 5 bases from J; junction bases left unmatched: 15. Per germline, CDR1 MNHEY and CDR2 SVGEGT. The CDR3 DNA follows: TGTGCCAGCACCCTGAACTTCCGGGACAGGGTCAACGAGCAGTACTTC. Its protein product is CASTLNFRDRVNEQYF.

This sequence joins TRBV20-1 and TRBJ1-5; TRBD1 matches at 7 bases. Looked up from germline, CDR1 is DFQATT and CDR2 is SNEGSKA (reference sequence). This CDR3 comprises 16 residues. The V gene end was trimmed by 0 bases and the J gene end by 5 bases; junction bases not matched to a gene: 10. CDR3 DNA sequence: TGCAGTGCTAGAGACTCTCGGGACAGCACATATCAGCCCCAGCATTTT. It is translated as CSARDSRDSTYQPQHF.

The chain links TRBV29-1 to TRBJ2-1; the match to TRBD1 covers 10 bases. The CDR3 length is 17 residues. Losses at the gene ends were 4 bases for V and 9 bases for J; bases not matched to a gene: 18. Germline values: CDR1 SQVTM, CDR2 ANQGSEA. CDR3: CSVAPKSGTGAAGEQFF. The CDR3 nucleotides are TGCAGCGTTGCCCCCAAAAGCGGGACAGGGGCCGCGGGTGAGCAGTTCTTC.

This chain connects TRBV2 to TRBJ2-7; no reliable D call. V was trimmed by 1 base and J by 1 base, leaving 11 bases between them. In germline, CDR1 is SNHLY, CDR2 FYNNEI. This CDR3 is built from 15 residues. In DNA, the CDR3 is TGTGCCAGCAGTGAAGAGGGTCTGGGGTCCTACGAGCAGTACTTC. Translated, it gives CASSEEGLGSYEQYF.

The chain has TRBV7-2 and TRBJ1-2; 7 bases are shared with TRBD1. Trimming removed 4 bases from V and 7 bases from J; junction bases left unmatched: 9. This CDR3 spans 14 amino acids. Germline values: CDR1 SGHTA, CDR2 FQGNSA. The CDR3 nucleotides are TGTGCCAGCAGCTCCCCGAGACAGGGAGTTGGCTACACCTTC. It encodes CASSSPRQGVGYTF.

The chain has TRBV20-1 and TRBJ1-2, with D unclear. V was pared by 3 bases and J by 8 bases, with 7 bases between. Looked up from germline, CDR1 is DFQATT and CDR2 is SNEGSKA (reference sequence). The CDR3 length is 10 residues. CDR3 protein: CSASEDGYTF. CDR3 in DNA: TGCAGTGCTAGCGAAGACGGCTACACCTTC.

The rearrangement links TRBV5-1 to TRBJ2-5, with D unresolved. The V gene's germline CDR1 is SGHRS and CDR2 YFSETQ. Trimming removed 0 bases from V and 2 bases from J, with 11 bases in between. The CDR3 runs to 15 residues. The CDR3 DNA sequence: TGCGCCAGCAGCTTGGATCGGGTCTCGCAAGAGACCCAGTACTTC. Its protein is CASSLDRVSQETQYF.

CDR3 bases: TGTGCCAGCAGCTTAGGGTGGTCCTCTGGGGCCAACGTCCTGACTTTC. Translating gives CASSLGWSSGANVLTF. The rearrangement joins TRBV11-1 to TRBJ2-6; D remains unclear. Per germline, CDR1 SGHAT and CDR2 FQDESV (reference sequence). Deletions cut 1 base from V and 0 bases from J, with 7 bases between. This CDR3 contains 16 residues.

The rearrangement uses TRBV5-4 and TRBJ2-7; D uncertain. Germline V gene data show CDR1 as SGHNT and CDR2 as YYREEE (reference sequence). This CDR3 comprises 15 residues. The chain's CDR3 is CASSLAGLGSFEQYV. In nucleotides, the CDR3 is TGTGCCAGCAGCTTGGCCGGGCTAGGCTCCTTCGAGCAGTACGTC.

The chain has TRBV9 and TRBJ2-2, with D perhaps TRBD1 or TRBD2 (5 bases each). The CDR3 covers 16 residues. CDR1 and CDR2 from the germline V gene are SGDLS and YYNGEE. Between the trimmed V and J ends, which lost 1 base and 4 bases, there was a span of 14 bases. The CDR3 sequence: CASSVRGDGVTGELFF. DNA for the CDR3: TGTGCCAGCAGCGTAAGGGGAGATGGGGTCACCGGGGAGCTGTTTTTT.

The chain combines TRBV5-1 with TRBJ2-1, with TRBD2 identical over 15 bases. CDR1 is SGHRS and CDR2 is YFSETQ in the germline V gene. Trimming took 5 bases from V and 1 from J; bases not matched to a gene: 7. This CDR3 has 18 amino acids. The DNA of the CDR3 is TGCGCCAGCAGGCCGGGACTAGCGGGGGGAGGGTCCTACAATGAGCAGTTCTTC. Its protein is CASRPGLAGGGSYNEQFF.

The J gene is TRBJ1-1, the V gene TRBV6-6, with no clear D. CDR3 length equals 11 residues. The germline V gene encodes CDR1 MNHNY and CDR2 SVGAGI (reference sequence). The V end was cut by 2 bases, the J end by 6 bases, with 4 bases between. The CDR3 reads CASSYNAEAFF. The CDR3 nucleotides read TGTGCCAGCAGTTACAATGCTGAAGCTTTCTTT.

The chain has TRBV15 and TRBJ2-7, with 7 bases fitting TRBD1. Germline V lookup: CDR1 LNHNV, CDR2 YYDKDF (reference sequence). This CDR3 has 13 amino acids. V trimming: 0 bases; J trimming: 4 bases; junction bases outside the gene matches: 0. CDR3 in amino acids: CATSREQGYEQYV. The DNA of the CDR3 is TGTGCCACCAGCAGAGAACAGGGGTACGAGCAGTACGTC.

The genes are TRBV9 and TRBJ2-2; D is perhaps TRBD2 (6 bases). The V end lost 0 bases, the J end lost 7 bases, and 16 bases lay between the germline ends. CDR3 size: 16 residues. From germline, CDR1 is SGDLS and CDR2 YYNGEE. The CDR3 region has the DNA TGTGCCAGCAGCGTAGGAGCGGGCAGCATGGGCGGGGAGCTGTTTTTT. Protein sequence: CASSVGAGSMGGELFF.

This chain uses TRBV9 with TRBJ1-2; tentative D call: TRBD1 (5 bases). V gave up 0 bases and J gave up 8 bases, with 11 bases separating them. Germline-derived CDR1 and CDR2 are SGDLS and YYNGEE. This CDR3 comprises 13 residues. CDR3 amino acids: CASSVVGAGGYTF. The CDR3 DNA follows: TGTGCCAGCAGCGTAGTAGGGGCAGGAGGCTACACCTTC.

Only one count was recorded for this clonotype. The chain is built from TRBV18 and TRBJ1-1, with TRBD1 matching over 11 bases. Germline V gene lookup returns CDR1 KGHSH and CDR2 LQKENI. Trimming took 3 bases from V and 0 from J; bases not matched to a gene: 6. This CDR3 region has 17 residues. In DNA, the CDR3 is TGTGCCAGCTCACCCGGACAGGGGGCCCCTCTGAACACTGAAGCTTTCTTT. It encodes CASSPGQGAPLNTEAFF.

The rearrangement uses TRBV4-2 and TRBJ2-5; D call uncertain. This CDR3 is 14 amino acids long. CDR1 LGHNA and CDR2 YNFKEQ come from the germline V gene. Trimming cost V 1 base and J 2 bases, with 8 bases left between them. The CDR3 reads CASSQGGQQETQYF. CDR3 in DNA: TGTGCCAGCAGCCAAGGGGGTCAGCAAGAGACCCAGTACTTC.

The rearrangement joins TRBV5-1 to TRBJ2-5, with D perhaps matching TRBD2 (5 bases). This CDR3 has 16 residues. CDR1 is SGHRS and CDR2 is YFSETQ in the germline V gene. The V end lost 6 bases, the J end lost 1 base, and 19 bases lay between the germline ends. The CDR3 bases are TGCGCCAGCACCATTTCGGGGTCCGGGCCCCAAGAGACCCAGTACTTC. It yields the protein CASTISGSGPQETQYF.

The chain has TRBV19 and TRBJ1-1; a possible D gene is TRBD1 (5 bases). CDR1 and CDR2 (germline): LNHDA, SQIVND (reference sequence). CDR3 length: 14 amino acids. V was cut by 7 bases and J by 3 bases, with 15 bases left in between. The CDR3 loop is CASTLGDFDTEAFF. CDR3 bases: TGTGCCAGTACCCTGGGGGATTTTGACACTGAAGCTTTCTTT.

This chain links TRBV5-6 with TRBJ1-2; no definite D call. The CDR3 is 12 residues long. The ends were cut back, 4 bases at V and 10 bases at J, with 14 bases in the middle. Germline V lookup: CDR1 SGHDT, CDR2 YYEEEE. CDR3: CASSPGLRDYTF. The CDR3 bases are TGTGCCAGCAGCCCCGGCCTGAGGGACTACACCTTC. Looking up the rest from reference TRBV5-6 and TRBJ1-2 gives the full variable domain: DAGVTQSPTHLIKTRGQQVTLRCSPKSGHDTVSWYQQALGQGPQFIFQYYEEEERQRGNFPDRFSGHQFPNYSSELNVNALLLGDSALYLCASSPGLRDYTFGSGTRLTVV.